A selection of T cell receptor beta chains follows, all from one sample in a study of T cells in Graves' hyperthyroidism and ophthalmopathy. MiXCR, run by TCRdb on the multiplex PCR reads, gives a single entry per CDR3 protein. Seen here are about 380,000 distinct CDR3 sequences, about 14% observed once, and the top ten hold more than 20%. Material: blood. The origin of the receptors is a young man with Graves' hyperthyroidism that later progressed to Graves' ophthalmopathy. CDR3s include the opening cysteine and the closing phenylalanine or tryptophan. The D gene is left open where the match is weak. A clone size is listed for some rows: how often the clone was seen (once, few, many), or a class if it is expanded.

TRBJ1-2,many,.,TRBV6-1,TGTGCCAGCAGTGAAGGGGACGGCTATGGCTACACCTTC,CASSEGDGYGYTF
TRBJ2-7,few,TRBD2,TRBV3-1,TGTGCCAGCAGCCCCCCGGGGACTAGGGGCTACGAGCAGTACTTC,CASSPPGTRGYEQYF
TRBJ1-6,.,.,TRBV20-1,TGCAGTGCTAGAGATTACCGGGGGGTAAATTCACCCCTCCACTTT,CSARDYRGVNSPLHF
TRBJ1-1,many,TRBD1,TRBV7-2,TGTGCCAGCAGCTATCGGGACAGGGTCACTGAAGCTTTCTTT,CASSYRDRVTEAFF
TRBJ2-7,many,.,TRBV6-5,TGTGCCAGCAGTTACTCGAGGACAGCCTACGAGCAGTACTTC,CASSYSRTAYEQYF
TRBJ1-3,many,TRBD1,TRBV19,TGTGCCAGTAGATCCGGTGGGGGACAGAGCTCTGGAAACACCATATATTTT,CASRSGGGQSSGNTIYF
TRBJ2-7,.,.,TRBV6-2/TRBV6-3,TGTGCCAGCAGTTACTCGGGTCGGAGCGAGCAGTACTTC,CASSYSGRSEQYF
TRBJ2-7,.,TRBD1,TRBV19,TGTGCCAGTAGTGCCGGGACAGGGGCCCACTACGAGCAGTACTTC,CASSAGTGAHYEQYF
TRBJ1-3,.,.,TRBV6-1,TGTGCCAGCAGAGAGGGAGGCCCTGGAAACACCATATATTTT,CASREGGPGNTIYF
TRBJ1-4,many,.,TRBV5-1,TGCGCCAGCAGCTTGCGCACAGGGAACGAAAAACTGTTTTTT,CASSLRTGNEKLFF
TRBJ1-2,many,TRBD1,TRBV5-1,TGCGCCAGCAGCTTGGAAGGGGGCGGCGGCTACACCTTC,CASSLEGGGGYTF